This T cell receptor beta chain is from a study of blood T cell repertoires in COVID-19. Whole-study context: COVID-19 samples from acute and convalescent phases originated in the United States, Italy and Spain. In each case, the material was cDNA or gDNA derived from T cells, B-cell-depleted T cells, or PBMCs.

Enrollment of patients from Seattle took place during active infection, with longitudinal follow-up. V shed 2 bases and J shed 6 bases, with 8 bases lying between them. Germline V lookup: CDR1 SGHDT, CDR2 YYEEEE. This CDR3 contains 13 residues. Study processing details: Scientists estimated how many nucleated cells there were by amplifying reference gene primers. TCRdb's table, derived via immunoSEQ multiplex PCR, lists solely in-frame clones and lacks some. V and J calls and clone size are those listed in that table; D and trimming were worked out from the DNA. This table has a few hundred thousand clones, approximately 78% appearing once.

Sequences were obtained from peripheral blood. The clonotype was recovered from a woman older than 75 with COVID-19, enrolled during active disease. V is TRBV5-6 and J is TRBJ2-2; D ambiguous. The CDR3 loop reads CASSFGGPGELFF. In nucleotides, the CDR3 is TGTGCCAGCAGCTTTGGTGGGCCCGGGGAGCTGTTTTTT. Together with reference TRBV5-6 and TRBJ2-2, the CDR3 gives the full variable domain: DAGVTQSPTHLIKTRGQQVTLRCSPKSGHDTVSWYQQALGQGPQFIFQYYEEEERQRGNFPDRFSGHQFPNYSSELNVNALLLGDSALYLCASSFGGPGELFFGEGSRLTVL.